This entry lists 7 T cell receptor beta chains sequenced from one sample in a study of neurological immune-mediated disorders. TCRdb re-called the 5' RACE reads with MiXCR, one entry per CDR3 protein. The table shows about 55,000 distinct CDR3 sequences, with more than 4% occurring only once. The sample was PBMCs. Every receptor here comes from a man aged 45-65 years with multiple sclerosis.

This clonotype has at least ten counts. The chain carries TRBV7-8 and TRBJ2-7; 9 bases fit TRBD2. Per germline, CDR1 SGHVS and CDR2 FQNEAQ. V lost 2 bases and J lost 0; bases outside the gene matches: 11. The length of the CDR3 is 18 residues. DNA for the CDR3: TGTGCCAGCAGCTTAACCGTAAGAGCGGGAGGCCACTCCTACGAGCAGTACTTC. Encoded protein: CASSLTVRAGGHSYEQYF.

This clonotype was detected many times. The chain carries TRBV20-1 and TRBJ1-5, with D possibly matching TRBD1 (6 bases). The CDR3 spans 16 residues. Germline CDR1 reads DFQATT; CDR2 reads SNEGSKA (reference sequence). Trimming took 3 bases from V and 2 from J, leaving 17 bases between them. CDR3 sequence reads: CSASLEGVSRNQPQHF. The CDR3 nucleotides are TGCAGTGCTAGCCTAGAGGGGGTGTCGCGCAATCAGCCCCAGCATTTT.

This clonotype has a count of ten or more. The chain joins TRBV20-1 to TRBJ2-3; no definite D call. V lost 0 bases and J 6 bases, leaving 13 bases between the germline ends. The CDR3 contains 14 residues. The V gene's germline CDR1 is DFQATT and CDR2 SNEGSKA (reference sequence). CDR3 sequence: CSARDVRGADTQYF. CDR3 sequence (DNA): TGCAGTGCTAGAGATGTTAGAGGTGCGGATACGCAGTATTTT.

There are many counts of this clonotype. This chain uses TRBV5-1 with TRBJ1-2; 11 nucleotides line up with TRBD1. Germline V gene sequence: CDR1 SGHRS, CDR2 YFSETQ. The CDR3 has 15 amino acids. Losses at the gene ends were 4 bases for V and 6 bases for J; bases not matched to a gene: 8. CDR3 region: CASSRNGQGADGYTF. CDR3 DNA: TGCGCCAGCAGCCGGAATGGACAGGGGGCTGATGGCTACACCTTC.

At least ten counts were recorded for this clonotype. The chain recombines TRBV5-1 with TRBJ2-3; TRBD2 aligns across 7 bases. This CDR3 region has 15 residues. The trim removed 1 base at V and 4 bases at J, leaving 6 bases unmatched. Germline V gene sequence: CDR1 SGHRS, CDR2 YFSETQ. The CDR3 loop is CASSLLAGVADTQYF. CDR3 DNA: TGCGCCAGCAGCTTGCTCGCGGGAGTTGCAGATACGCAGTATTTT.

This clonotype was seen only a few times. A much larger clone differs from this one at a single base, so this may be a read error. The rearrangement links TRBV27 to TRBJ1-2; D is unresolved. This CDR3 contains 13 residues. Trimming pared 3 bases from V and 2 bases from J, leaving 7 bases between. Germline lookup yields CDR1 MNHEY and CDR2 SMNVEV (reference sequence). The CDR3 protein is CASSFNRNYGYTF. As DNA, the CDR3 is TGTGCCAGCAGTTTTAACAGAAACTATGGCTACACCTTC.

This clonotype was counted between two and nine times. This chain joins TRBV30 and TRBJ2-1, with D possibly being TRBD2 (5 bases). V was cut by 0 bases and J by 8 bases, with 14 bases left in between. Germline V gives CDR1 GTSNPN, CDR2 SVGIG (reference sequence). This CDR3 has 14 residues. The CDR3 sequence is CAWSVYQRPDEQFF. The CDR3 nucleotides read TGTGCCTGGAGTGTATACCAGCGGCCTGATGAGCAGTTCTTC.